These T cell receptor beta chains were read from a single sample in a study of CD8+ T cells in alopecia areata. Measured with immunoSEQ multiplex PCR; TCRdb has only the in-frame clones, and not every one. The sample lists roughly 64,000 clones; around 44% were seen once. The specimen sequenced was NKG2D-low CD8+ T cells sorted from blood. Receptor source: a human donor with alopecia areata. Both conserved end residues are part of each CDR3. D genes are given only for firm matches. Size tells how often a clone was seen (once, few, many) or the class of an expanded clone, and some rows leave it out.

TGCAGCGTTGAAGATCCCCGGACAGGTGGTGAGCAGTACTTC,CSVEDPRTGGEQYF,TRBJ2-5,TRBV29-1,TRBD1,.
TGCAGCGTTGACGGACAGGGGGTGAGAGGTTACGAGCAGTACTTC,CSVDGQGVRGYEQYF,TRBJ2-7,TRBV29-1,TRBD1,.
TGTGCCAGTAGTAGCCCTCTGGAGACCCAGTACTTC,CASSSPLETQYF,TRBJ2-5,TRBV19,.,few
TGTGCCAGCAGCTTAGGAGACTACGAGCAGTACTTC,CASSLGDYEQYF,TRBJ2-7,TRBV7-8,.,.
TGCAGCATAGCGTTGATAGCGGGAGGGCCAGGGAATGAGCAGTTCTTC,CSIALIAGGPGNEQFF,TRBJ2-1,TRBV29-1,TRBD2,few
TGTGCCAGCAGTTCCCGGACTAGGGGGTCGGAGACCCAGTACTTC,CASSSRTRGSETQYF,TRBJ2-5,TRBV27,.,.
TGTGCCAGCAGCCCATCGGGCGACAGAGAAAAGCAGTACTTC,CASSPSGDREKQYF,TRBJ2-7,TRBV7-9,.,.
TGCAGCGCCCCGGACCCCATGAACACCGGGGAGCTGTTTTTT,CSAPDPMNTGELFF,TRBJ2-2,TRBV29-1,.,.
TGTGCCAGCAGCTTGGGGGCAACAGGGTGGGGCTACACCTTC,CASSLGATGWGYTF,TRBJ1-2,TRBV5-4,.,.
TGCAGCGTTGTCCAGAGCTCCTACGAGCAGTACTTC,CSVVQSSYEQYF,TRBJ2-7,TRBV29-1,.,few
TGCAGCGTAGCGGGCAGGGACTATGGCTACACCTTC,CSVAGRDYGYTF,TRBJ1-2,TRBV29-1,.,few
TGCGCCAGCAGAAACGAGGCCCCTGAAGCTTTCTTT,CASRNEAPEAFF,TRBJ1-1,TRBV5-1,.,.
TGTGCCAGCAGCTTAGCACAGCTCGCTGAAGCTTTCTTT,CASSLAQLAEAFF,TRBJ1-1,TRBV7-9,.,.
TGTGCTAGCGACGCGGACAGAACCTTATACAATGAGCAGTTCTTC,CASDADRTLYNEQFF,TRBJ2-1,TRBV12-5,.,.
TGCAGCGTTGAAGATCTTGTGGAGCAGTACTTC,CSVEDLVEQYF,TRBJ2-7,TRBV29-1,.,few
TGTGCCATCAGCCGGGGGGCCGAGCAGTACTTC,CAISRGAEQYF,TRBJ2-7,TRBV10-3,.,.
TGCGCCAGCAGCCCGGGGAGGTTCGGACCCGAGCAGTACTTC,CASSPGRFGPEQYF,TRBJ2-7,TRBV4-1,.,.
TGCAGCGTTGAAGATCCGCGGGGTGCGGATGGCTACACCTTC,CSVEDPRGADGYTF,TRBJ1-2,TRBV29-1,.,few
TGTGCCAGCAGCCAGACTAGCGGGTCCTACGAGCAGTACTTC,CASSQTSGSYEQYF,TRBJ2-7,TRBV13,TRBD2,.
TGCGCCAGCAGCCTTGGGAACACCGGGGAGCTGTTTTTT,CASSLGNTGELFF,TRBJ2-2,TRBV4-1,.,.
TGTGCCAGCAGTTTATGGAAAGAACTGAACACTGAAGCTTTCTTT,CASSLWKELNTEAFF,TRBJ1-1,TRBV28,.,.
TGTGCCAGCGCCGCTATTCTTAAAGAGACCCAGTACTTC,CASAAILKETQYF,TRBJ2-5,TRBV6-6,.,.
TGTGCCAGCAGTCTCAATACGGCTAACTATGGCTACACCTTC,CASSLNTANYGYTF,TRBJ1-2,TRBV27,.,.
TGCAGCGTTGAAGATCGACAGGGGGGCATCTACGAGCAGTACTTC,CSVEDRQGGIYEQYF,TRBJ2-7,TRBV29-1,TRBD1,few
TGTGCCACCATATCGGGGGACTCCTACGAGCAGTACTTC,CATISGDSYEQYF,TRBJ2-7,TRBV27,.,.
TGTGCCACCATAGGGATGACTGGGGGCACCGGGGAGCTGTTTTTT,CATIGMTGGTGELFF,TRBJ2-2,TRBV19,.,.
TGTGCCAGCAGTCCGCCCCGACAGCTCTCCTACGAGCAGTACTTC,CASSPPRQLSYEQYF,TRBJ2-7,TRBV28,.,few
TGTGCCAGCAGCTTGGGACAGGCGTACGGCGAGCAGTACTTC,CASSLGQAYGEQYF,TRBJ2-7,TRBV7-9,TRBD1,.
TGCGCCAGCAGCCAAGACCCCAGTCAGGGAGTGGGGACTGAAGCTTTCTTT,CASSQDPSQGVGTEAFF,TRBJ1-1,TRBV4-3,.,.
TGCGCCAGCTATGGGGGCGCTGGAAACACCATATATTTT,CASYGGAGNTIYF,TRBJ1-3,TRBV5-1,.,.
TGTGCCAGCAGCTTTCAGAGCACAGATACGCAGTATTTT,CASSFQSTDTQYF,TRBJ2-3,TRBV7-9,.,.
TGTGCCAGCAGCCCGGCGGCCTACGAGCAGTACTTC,CASSPAAYEQYF,TRBJ2-7,TRBV7-9,.,.
TGCGCCAGCAGCCAAGTGACTAGCGGGGGGTCGATCGCGAACACCGGGGAGCTGTTTTTT,CASSQVTSGGSIANTGELFF,TRBJ2-2,TRBV4-3,TRBD2,.
TGTGCCAGCAGTGACTACGAGCAGTACTTC,CASSDYEQYF,TRBJ2-7,TRBV28,.,.
TGTGCCAGCAGTCCCAGCGGGGGGGCCTCAGATACGCAGTATTTT,CASSPSGGASDTQYF,TRBJ2-3,TRBV7-9,TRBD2,.